Listed below are T cell receptor beta chains from one sample, sequenced in a study of OX40 agonist ivuxolimab in advanced cancers. Measured with immunoSEQ multiplex PCR; TCRdb has only the in-frame clones, and not every one. This sample has under 90,000 clones; more than 70% occur once, and the top ten carry over 2%. The specimen was CD4+ or CD8+ T cells sorted from blood, collected in a trial of the OX40 agonist ivuxolimab. These receptor sequences come from an adult with an advanced solid tumor such as melanoma, head and neck, liver or kidney cancer. CDR3s include the opening cysteine and the closing phenylalanine or tryptophan. A D gene is named only where the DNA matches it firmly. A row's size may be missing; if present it is once, few, many or a size class.

v_call	d_call	clone_size	j_call	cdr3_aa	cdr3_nt
TRBV27	.	once	TRBJ1-1	CASSLFWFAFF	TGTGCCAGCAGTTTATTCTGGTTTGCTTTCTTT
TRBV7-9	.	.	TRBJ1-5	CASSLGDYSNQPQHF	TGTGCCAGCAGCTTAGGGGATTATAGCAATCAGCCCCAGCATTTT
TRBV18	.	.	TRBJ2-1	CASSPGGNEQFF	TGTGCCAGCTCACCAGGGGGTAATGAGCAGTTCTTC
TRBV9	.	few	TRBJ1-1	CASSVHSGAAANTEAFF	TGTGCCAGCAGCGTCCACTCTGGGGCAGCCGCGAACACTGAAGCTTTCTTT
TRBV28	.	.	TRBJ1-6	CASMVVRQGSSPLHF	TGTGCCAGCATGGTGGTCCGCCAGGGGAGTTCACCCCTCCACTTT
TRBV11-2	.	once	TRBJ2-5	CASSSTPRTHQETQYF	TGTGCCAGCAGCTCGACCCCTCGGACACACCAAGAGACCCAGTACTTC
TRBV2	.	.	TRBJ1-2	CASSAFQGGGYTF	TGTGCCAGCAGTGCTTTCCAGGGAGGTGGCTACACCTTC
TRBV2	TRBD1	.	TRBJ2-1	CASSAGTGGPNEQFF	TGTGCCAGCAGTGCCGGGACAGGGGGCCCCAATGAGCAGTTCTTC
TRBV7-3	TRBD1	.	TRBJ2-1	CASSPRDSPNEQFF	TGTGCCAGCAGCCCTCGGGACAGCCCGAATGAGCAGTTCTTC
TRBV6-5	.	many	TRBJ1-2	CASSYSTDGTGYTF	TGTGCCAGCAGTTACTCGACGGACGGAACGGGCTACACCTTC
TRBV10-3	TRBD1	.	TRBJ1-1	CAISERDRGTEAFF	TGTGCCATCAGTGAAAGGGACAGGGGGACTGAAGCTTTCTTT
TRBV6-5	TRBD1	.	TRBJ2-3	CASREDRDYTDTQYF	TGTGCCAGCAGGGAGGACAGGGATTACACAGATACGCAGTATTTT
TRBV2	.	once	TRBJ2-6	CASSEGGANVLTF	TGTGCCAGCAGTGAGGGTGGGGCCAACGTCCTGACTTTC
TRBV5-6	TRBD2	.	TRBJ2-1	CASSYRPGTSGRAINEQFF	TGTGCCAGCAGCTACCGTCCCGGGACTAGCGGGAGGGCCATCAATGAGCAGTTCTTC
TRBV18	.	.	TRBJ2-6	CASSLGISGANVLTF	TGTGCCAGCTCACTAGGAATATCTGGGGCCAACGTCCTGACTTTC
TRBV4-2	.	.	TRBJ2-7	CASSQGPQAASPYEQYF	TGTGCCAGCAGCCAAGGGCCCCAGGCGGCCAGTCCCTACGAGCAGTACTTC
TRBV7-2	.	once	TRBJ1-3	CASSLAVVGGSGNTIYF	TGTGCCAGCAGCTTAGCAGTAGTAGGGGGATCTGGAAACACCATATATTTT
TRBV5-6	TRBD1	.	TRBJ2-2	CASSLRQGRNTGELFF	TGTGCCAGCAGCTTAAGACAGGGGCGAAACACCGGGGAGCTGTTTTTT
TRBV4-3	.	.	TRBJ1-2	CASSQTRSGYGYTF	TGCGCCAGCAGCCAGACTAGGTCGGGTTATGGCTACACCTTC
TRBV28	TRBD1	few	TRBJ2-2	CASRRTGAEGELFF	TGTGCCAGCAGACGGACAGGGGCGGAGGGGGAGCTGTTTTTT
TRBV7-2	TRBD1	.	TRBJ1-4	CASSQRDRAATNEKLFF	TGTGCCAGCAGCCAGCGGGACAGGGCTGCAACTAATGAAAAACTGTTTTTT
TRBV7-3	.	.	TRBJ2-2	CASSPRWTGELFF	TGTGCCAGCAGCCCGCGGTGGACCGGGGAGCTGTTTTTT
TRBV10-3	.	.	TRBJ1-5	CAIGEQGTSNQPQHF	TGTGCCATCGGGGAGCAGGGCACTAGCAATCAGCCCCAGCATTTT
TRBV6-6	TRBD1	.	TRBJ2-3	CASSPGQVPDTQYF	TGTGCCAGCAGTCCGGGACAGGTGCCAGATACGCAGTATTTT
TRBV15	.	.	TRBJ1-6	CATSRDRGTNSPLHF	TGTGCCACCAGCAGAGACAGGGGAACCAATTCACCCCTCCACTTT
TRBV7-2	TRBD2	.	TRBJ2-5	CASSFGGGVGETQYF	TGTGCCAGCAGCTTTGGGGGAGGGGTAGGAGAGACCCAGTACTTC
TRBV5-5	.	.	TRBJ1-5	CASSFQGSGEPQHF	TGTGCCAGCAGCTTCCAGGGCAGCGGGGAGCCCCAGCATTTT
TRBV6-1	TRBD1	.	TRBJ1-2	CASQLVDRGNYGYTF	TGTGCCAGCCAACTCGTCGACAGGGGGAACTATGGCTACACCTTC
TRBV7-2	TRBD1	.	TRBJ2-4	CASSQGQGTKNIQYF	TGTGCCAGCAGCCAAGGACAGGGGACCAAAAACATTCAGTACTTC
TRBV28	.	.	TRBJ1-2	CASKGDYGYTF	TGTGCCAGCAAGGGGGACTATGGCTACACCTTC
TRBV29-1	TRBD1	.	TRBJ2-5	CSVAGQGLKTQYF	TGCAGCGTGGCGGGACAGGGGTTGAAGACCCAGTACTTC
TRBV2	TRBD1	.	TRBJ1-6	CASREEGTGTMRNF	TGTGCCAGCAGAGAAGAGGGGACAGGGACTATGAGGAACTTT
TRBV28	TRBD1	.	TRBJ1-1	CASSFYRGNTEAFF	TGTGCCAGCAGTTTTTACAGGGGGAACACTGAAGCTTTCTTT
TRBV4-3	TRBD1	.	TRBJ2-2	CASSQEGQGRNTGELFF	TGCGCCAGCAGCCAAGAAGGACAGGGTAGGAACACCGGGGAGCTGTTTTTT
TRBV11-1	.	.	TRBJ2-7	CASSLNAGSHEQYF	TGTGCCAGCAGCTTAAACGCGGGGTCCCACGAGCAGTACTTC
TRBV2	.	few	TRBJ1-1	CASSVRGRNTEAFF	TGTGCCAGCAGTGTCAGGGGTCGGAACACTGAAGCTTTCTTT
TRBV28	TRBD2	.	TRBJ2-1	CASSLFALAVNEQFF	TGTGCCAGCAGTTTATTTGCACTAGCGGTGAATGAGCAGTTCTTC
TRBV14	TRBD1	.	TRBJ1-1	CASSHRQGAGNTEAFF	TGTGCCAGCAGCCACCGACAGGGGGCTGGGAACACTGAAGCTTTCTTT
TRBV7-7	.	.	TRBJ2-5	CASSLARDETQYF	TGTGCCAGCAGTCTAGCCAGGGATGAGACCCAGTACTTC
TRBV5-4	TRBD2	.	TRBJ2-3	CASSLGLAGITTTDTQYF	TGTGCCAGCAGCTTGGGACTAGCGGGAATAACAACCACAGATACGCAGTATTTT
TRBV28	.	.	TRBJ1-1	CASSLSGGGQEPEKF	TGTGCCAGCAGTTTATCCGGGGGCGGGCAGGAGCCTGAGAAGTTT